The clone carrying this TCR beta chain has at least ten counts. Assay: immunoSEQ multiplex PCR; the TCRdb copy retains only in-frame clones and omits some. This table has over a million clones, approximately 80% appearing once. The CDR3 runs 13 residues. V was trimmed by 7 bases and J by 2 bases, leaving 9 bases between them. Germline lookup yields CDR1 LNHDA and CDR2 SQIVND (reference sequence). These data are taken from a study of shared clonotypes between healthy human individuals. Sample: memory CD4+ T cells from PBMCs. The subset was: CD45RA-negative fraction. The TCR originated in a man aged 18 to 30 in good health. Some clones in this sample may be carry-over from other donors' samples. The chain couples TRBV19 to TRBJ1-5; D not resolved. CDR3 in DNA: TGTGCCAGTACAGAGCAGGGCAATCAGCCCCAGCATTTT. Protein product: CASTEQGNQPQHF.